This entry lists 12 T cell receptor beta chains sequenced from one sample in a study of blood T cells in healthy people across ages. PCR was performed a second time for about 7 to 12 cycles using a sample-barcoded 5' primer and a J-beta primer mix. TCRdb independently ran MiXCR on the 5' RACE reads; one entry per CDR3 protein. The sample comprises 700,000 or so distinct CDR3 sequences, 20% to 25% of which are singletons, and less than 25% rests with the top ten. The sample consisted of blood. All receptors come from a man aged 70 or older in good health.

The genes are TRBV12-3 or TRBV12-4 and TRBJ1-2; tentative D call: TRBD1 (5 bases). V was clipped by 5 bases and J by 5 bases, with 15 bases between them. The CDR3 covers 14 residues. For the CDR3, the DNA is TGTGCCAGCAGTCCTTTCGGGACCGATTATGGCTACACCTTC. It codes for CASSPFGTDYGYTF.

The chain joins TRBV12-3 or TRBV12-4 to TRBJ1-4, with 7 bases that match TRBD1. Trimming removed 6 bases from V and 6 bases from J; junction bases left unmatched: 10. The CDR3 is 15 amino acids. The CDR3 nucleotides are TGTGCCAGCAGGCTCTCGGGACAGAGACATGAAAAACTGTTTTTT. It specifies CASRLSGQRHEKLFF.

This clonotype was found a few times. The chain links TRBV29-1 to TRBJ2-4, with D possibly TRBD2 on 6 matching bases. The CDR3 runs 13 residues. Germline V gives CDR1 SQVTM, CDR2 ANQGSEA. The V and J ends lost 4 bases and 5 bases respectively, with 12 bases between them. CDR3 loop: CSVGGELQNIQYF. In nucleotides, the CDR3 is TGCAGCGTTGGGGGGGAGCTCCAAAACATTCAGTACTTC.

With regard to this clonotype: The CDR3 carries no conserved terminal phenylalanine or tryptophan, so it likely arises from a read error. The rearrangement joins TRBV9 to TRBJ2-4, with TRBD2 identical over 10 bases. In germline, CDR1 is SGDLS, CDR2 YYNGEE. V was clipped by 0 bases and J by 3 bases; unmatched bases: 6. This CDR3 is 17 amino acids long. The CDR3 region is CASSVEASGGLKNIQYL. CDR3 nucleotide sequence: TGTGCCAGCAGCGTAGAGGCTAGCGGGGGACTCAAAAACATTCAGTACCTC.

This clonotype was found a few times. V and J are TRBV11-3 and TRBJ1-4; 8 nucleotides align to TRBD1. The CDR3 length is 16 residues. V gave up 5 bases and J gave up 5 bases; unmatched junction bases: 10. Germline V CDR1 and CDR2: SGHNT, YENEEA. This CDR3 is CASSPRGGQANEKLFF. CDR3 bases: TGTGCCAGCAGCCCGCGGGGGGGACAGGCGAATGAAAAACTGTTTTTT. The full variable domain, in which reference TRBV11-3 and TRBJ1-4 provide the parts outside the CDR3, is EAGVVQSPRYKIIEKKQPVAFWCNPISGHNTLYWYLQNLGQGPELLIRYENEEAVDDSQLPKDRFSAERLKGVDSTLKIQPAELGDSAVYLCASSPRGGQANEKLFFGSGTQLSVL.

V usage is TRBV28 and J usage is TRBJ2-7; either TRBD1 or TRBD2 may fit D (5 bases each). This CDR3 is built from 17 residues. The germline gives CDR1 MDHEN, CDR2 SYDVKM. V was cut by 4 bases and J by 4 bases, with 23 bases left in between. The CDR3 DNA is TGTGCCAGCAGTTATGCCCCCACCCAGGGCAGCGGTTACGAGCAGTACTTC. This encodes CASSYAPTQGSGYEQYF.

This clonotype was counted many times. One end of the junction fails to match germline, which may point to a read error. V usage is TRBV5-1 and J usage is TRBJ2-1, with D perhaps TRBD2 (6 bases). The CDR3 has 15 amino acids. Germline V gene sequence: CDR1 SGHRS, CDR2 YFSETQ. The chain's CDR3 is CASSLMAGSYNEQFF. In DNA, the CDR3 is TGTGCCAGCAGCTTAATGGCGGGATCGTACAATGAGCAGTTCTTC.

The chain has TRBV29-1 and TRBJ2-1; 13 nucleotides line up with TRBD2. This CDR3 comprises 14 residues. V lost 4 bases to trimming and J lost 7 bases; unmatched junction nucleotides: 4. Per the germline V gene, CDR1 is SQVTM and CDR2 is ANQGSEA. In nucleotides, the CDR3 is TGCAGCGTTGTGACTAGCGGGGGGTTAAATGAGCAGTTCTTC. Its protein product is CSVVTSGGLNEQFF.

The chain has TRBV29-1 and TRBJ2-1; TRBD1 matches 9 bases. Germline V gene sequence: CDR1 SQVTM, CDR2 ANQGSEA. V dropped 7 bases and J dropped 7; count of bases not matched to a gene: 11. The CDR3 covers 14 residues. The CDR3 coding sequence is TGCAGCGCTACAAAGGACAGGGGTGGGAATGAGCAGTTCTTC. It encodes CSATKDRGGNEQFF.

This clonotype was seen a handful of times. The V call is TRBV29-1, the J call TRBJ2-3; perhaps TRBD2 as D (5 bases). The V gene lost 4 bases and the J gene lost 2 bases, with 10 bases spanning the gap. Per the germline V gene, CDR1 is SQVTM and CDR2 is ANQGSEA. This CDR3 comprises 13 residues. The CDR3 loop reads CSVGPSTTDTQYF. CDR3 bases: TGCAGCGTTGGCCCTAGCACCACAGATACGCAGTATTTT.

This clonotype came up a few times. The chain combines TRBV11-2 with TRBJ2-4; possible D gene TRBD2, 5 bases. V was clipped by 3 bases and J by 15 bases, with 15 bases between them. The CDR3 is made up of 12 amino acids. Germline CDR1 reads SGHAT; CDR2 reads FQNNGV. Here the CDR3 DNA reads TGTGCCAGCAGCTTCCGAGAGGGCTTATCGTACTTC. This encodes CASSFREGLSYF. The full variable domain, with the rest looked up from reference TRBV11-2 and TRBJ2-4, is EAGVAQSPRYKIIEKRQSVAFWCNPISGHATLYWYQQILGQGPKLLIQFQNNGVVDDSQLPKDRFSAERLKGVDSTLKIQPAKLEDSAVYLCASSFREGLSYFGAGTRLSVL.

This clonotype was observed a handful of times. A junction boundary mismatches the germline segment, possibly from a read error. The chain couples TRBV6-1 to TRBJ2-2; 8 nucleotides match TRBD1. The CDR3 is made up of 16 amino acids. Per germline, CDR1 MNHNS and CDR2 SASEGT. The DNA of the CDR3 is TGTGCCCGCAGTCGCTCTTCACAGGGGGGAACCGGGGAGCTGTTTTTT. Protein: CARSRSSQGGTGELFF.